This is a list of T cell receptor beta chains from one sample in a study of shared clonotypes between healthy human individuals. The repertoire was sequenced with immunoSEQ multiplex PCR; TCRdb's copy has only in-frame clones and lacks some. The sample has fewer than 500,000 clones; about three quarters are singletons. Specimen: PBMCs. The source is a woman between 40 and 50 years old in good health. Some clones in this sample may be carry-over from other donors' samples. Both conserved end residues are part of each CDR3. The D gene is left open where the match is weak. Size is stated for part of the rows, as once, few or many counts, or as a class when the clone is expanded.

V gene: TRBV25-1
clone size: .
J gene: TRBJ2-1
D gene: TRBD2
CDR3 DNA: TGTGCCAGCAGTGAATATCGGGGGGGTGAGCAGTTCTTC
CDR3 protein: CASSEYRGGEQFF

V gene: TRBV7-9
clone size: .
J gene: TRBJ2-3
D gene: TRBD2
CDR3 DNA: TGTGCCAGCAGCCCCCAGACTAGCCGAGATACGCAGTATTTT
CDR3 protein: CASSPQTSRDTQYF

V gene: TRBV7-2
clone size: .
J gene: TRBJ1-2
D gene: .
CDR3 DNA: TGTGCCAGCAGCTTAGCGAGGGCAGGCGGGTCTGGCTACACCTTC
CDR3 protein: CASSLARAGGSGYTF

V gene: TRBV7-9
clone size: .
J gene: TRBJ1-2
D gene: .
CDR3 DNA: TGTGCCAGCTTGGGACAAGAAGAGTATGGCTACACCTTC
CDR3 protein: CASLGQEEYGYTF

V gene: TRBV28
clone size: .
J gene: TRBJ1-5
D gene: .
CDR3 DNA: TGTGCCAGCAGCCAGAGGAGGATTCGGAATCAGCCCCAGCATTTT
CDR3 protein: CASSQRRIRNQPQHF

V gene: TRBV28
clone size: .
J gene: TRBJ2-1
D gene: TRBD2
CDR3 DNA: TGTGCCAGCAGTTTAGAGGTAGCGGGAGGGCCAAGGGGGCAGTTCTTC
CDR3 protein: CASSLEVAGGPRGQFF

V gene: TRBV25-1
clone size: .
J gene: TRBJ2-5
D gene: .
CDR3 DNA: TGTGCCAGCAGTGAAACCCCTCCTGGAGGAGAGACCCAGTACTTC
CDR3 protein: CASSETPPGGETQYF

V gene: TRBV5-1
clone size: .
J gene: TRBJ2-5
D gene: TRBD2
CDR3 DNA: TGCGCCAGCAGCCGGGGGACTAGCGACGGGAGTGGCAGAGTGGGGGAGACCCAGTACTTC
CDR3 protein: CASSRGTSDGSGRVGETQYF

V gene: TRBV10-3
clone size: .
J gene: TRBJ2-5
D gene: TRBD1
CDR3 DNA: TGTGCCATCAGGGACAGGGGGGAGACCCAGTACTTC
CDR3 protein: CAIRDRGETQYF

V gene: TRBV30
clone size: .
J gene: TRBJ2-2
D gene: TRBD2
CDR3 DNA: TGTGCCTGGAGTATGTTAGCGGGGAACACCGGGGAGCTGTTTTTT
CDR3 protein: CAWSMLAGNTGELFF

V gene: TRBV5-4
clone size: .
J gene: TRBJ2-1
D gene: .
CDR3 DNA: TGTGCCAGCAGCTCCTCAGGGATTAATAGTTGGAGCTCCTACAATGAGCAGTTCTTC
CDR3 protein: CASSSSGINSWSSYNEQFF

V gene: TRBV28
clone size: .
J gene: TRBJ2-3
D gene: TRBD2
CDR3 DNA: TGTGCCAGCAGTCCCGGGACTAGCGGCCTTCACACAGATACGCAGTATTTT
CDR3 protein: CASSPGTSGLHTDTQYF

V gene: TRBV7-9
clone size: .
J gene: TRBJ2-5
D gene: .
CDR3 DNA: TGTGCCAGCAGCTTAGAGTCAGGGGTAGAGACCCAGTACTTC
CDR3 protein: CASSLESGVETQYF

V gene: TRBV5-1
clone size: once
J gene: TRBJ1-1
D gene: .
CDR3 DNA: TGCGCCAGCAGCTTGCGGCGGGGGAACACTGAAGCTTTCTTT
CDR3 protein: CASSLRRGNTEAFF

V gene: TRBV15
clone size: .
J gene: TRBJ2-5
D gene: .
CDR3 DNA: TGTGCCACCAGCAGGGACCCTGGGGGAGAGACCCAGTACTTC
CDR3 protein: CATSRDPGGETQYF

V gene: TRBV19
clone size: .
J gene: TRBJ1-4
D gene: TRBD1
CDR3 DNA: TGTGCCAGTAGCCCAGACAGGGGGCCACCAACTAATGAAAAACTGTTTTTT
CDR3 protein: CASSPDRGPPTNEKLFF

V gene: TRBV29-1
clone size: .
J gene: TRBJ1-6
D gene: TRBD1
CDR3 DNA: TGCAGCGTTAGGGAGGCAGGGGGAAGTTCACCCCTCCACTTT
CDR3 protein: CSVREAGGSSPLHF

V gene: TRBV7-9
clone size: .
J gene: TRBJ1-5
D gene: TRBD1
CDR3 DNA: TGTGCCAGCAGCGACGGGACAGGGGATCAGCCCCAGCATTTT
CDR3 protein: CASSDGTGDQPQHF

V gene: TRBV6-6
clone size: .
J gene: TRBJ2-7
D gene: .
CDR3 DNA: TGTGCCAGCAGTTATGGCGAAAGCGCCCCGAACTACGAGCAGTACTTC
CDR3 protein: CASSYGESAPNYEQYF

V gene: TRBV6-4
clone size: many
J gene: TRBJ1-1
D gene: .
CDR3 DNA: TGTGCCAGCAGTGCCCCTCGGGGGCCCCCTGAAGCTTTCTTT
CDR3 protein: CASSAPRGPPEAFF

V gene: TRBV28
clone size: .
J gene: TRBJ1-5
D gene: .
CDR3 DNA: TGTGCCAGCAGATTAGGGGTAGTCAATCAGCCCCAGCATTTT
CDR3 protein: CASRLGVVNQPQHF

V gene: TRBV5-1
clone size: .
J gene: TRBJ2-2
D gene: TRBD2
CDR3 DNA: TGCGCCAGTACTAGCGGAGAGGAGGCCGGGGAGCTGTTTTTT
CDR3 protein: CASTSGEEAGELFF

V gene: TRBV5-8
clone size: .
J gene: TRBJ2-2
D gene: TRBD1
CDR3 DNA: TGTGCCAGCAGCTTCGGACAGGTGAACACCGGGGAGCTGTTTTTT
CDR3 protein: CASSFGQVNTGELFF

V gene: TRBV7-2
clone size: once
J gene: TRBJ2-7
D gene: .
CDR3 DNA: TGTGCCAGCAGCACGGGACCCTTGGGTGAGCAGTACTTC
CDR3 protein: CASSTGPLGEQYF

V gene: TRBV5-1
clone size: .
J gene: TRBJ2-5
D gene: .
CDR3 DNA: TGCGCCAGCAGCTACGCCGACGATACCCAGTACTTC
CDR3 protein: CASSYADDTQYF

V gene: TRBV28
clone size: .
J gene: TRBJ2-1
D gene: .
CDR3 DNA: TGTGCCAGCAGGACCTTTGGCCAGCAGTTCTTC
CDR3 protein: CASRTFGQQFF

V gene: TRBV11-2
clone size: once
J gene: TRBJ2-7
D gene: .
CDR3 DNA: TGTGCCAGCAGCTCAGGGTTTTCCTACGAGCAGTACTTC
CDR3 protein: CASSSGFSYEQYF

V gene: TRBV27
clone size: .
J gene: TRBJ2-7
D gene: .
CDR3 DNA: TGTGCCAGCAGTCCCCGGACTGGCTACGAGCAGTACTTC
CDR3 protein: CASSPRTGYEQYF

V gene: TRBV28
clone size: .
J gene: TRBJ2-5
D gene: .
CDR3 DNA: TGTGCCAGCAGTTTATGGCGTCAGACCCAGTACTTC
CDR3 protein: CASSLWRQTQYF

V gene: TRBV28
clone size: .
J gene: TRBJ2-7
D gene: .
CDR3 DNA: TGTGCCAGCAGGGCCTCCGGGACGCAGGTTGGTTACGAGCAGTACTTC
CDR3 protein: CASRASGTQVGYEQYF

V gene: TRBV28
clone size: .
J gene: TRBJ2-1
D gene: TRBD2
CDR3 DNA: TGTGCCAGCAGTCCCTGGCCTAGCGGGAGGAATGAGCAGTTCTTC
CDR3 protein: CASSPWPSGRNEQFF

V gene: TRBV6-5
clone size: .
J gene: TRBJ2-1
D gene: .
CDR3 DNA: TGTGCCAGCAGGACGGGACAATCCAATGAGCAGTTCTTC
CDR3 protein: CASRTGQSNEQFF

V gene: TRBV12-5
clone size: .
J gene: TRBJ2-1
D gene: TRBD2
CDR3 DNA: TGTGCTAGTGGTTTGACGCGACAGGGAGGACTAGCGGCCCCACACAATGAGCAGTTCTTC
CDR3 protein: CASGLTRQGGLAAPHNEQFF

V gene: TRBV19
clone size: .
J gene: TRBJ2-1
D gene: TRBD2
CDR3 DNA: TGTGCCAGTAGTATAGATCGGGAGGTCCGGGAGCAGTTCTTC
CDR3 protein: CASSIDREVREQFF

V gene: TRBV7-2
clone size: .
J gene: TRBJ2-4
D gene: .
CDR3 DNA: TGTGCCAGCAACGGTAGGGCGGGCCTAGCCAAAAACATTCAGTACTTC
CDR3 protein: CASNGRAGLAKNIQYF

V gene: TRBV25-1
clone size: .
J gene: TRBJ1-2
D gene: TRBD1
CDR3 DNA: TGTGCCAGCAGTGAATTTCAGGGGGGCGGCCCCACCTTC
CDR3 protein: CASSEFQGGGPTF

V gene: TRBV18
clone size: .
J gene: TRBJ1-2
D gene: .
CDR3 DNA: TGTGCCAGCTCACTTGGCAGGGGAGTAATCGATGGCTACACCTTC
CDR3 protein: CASSLGRGVIDGYTF

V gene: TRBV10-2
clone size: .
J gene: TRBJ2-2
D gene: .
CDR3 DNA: TGCGCCAGCAGTGAGTCGTGGTTATCCGGGGAGCTGTTTTTT
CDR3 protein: CASSESWLSGELFF

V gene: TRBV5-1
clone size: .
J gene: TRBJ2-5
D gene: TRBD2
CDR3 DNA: TGCGCCAGCAGCGTGGGACTAGCGACACAAGAGACCCAGTACTTC
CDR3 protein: CASSVGLATQETQYF

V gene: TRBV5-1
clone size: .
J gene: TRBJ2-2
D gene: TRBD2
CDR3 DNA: TGCGCCAGCAGCTTGGCCCTCGTAGCGGGAGGGAACACCGGGGAGCTGTTTTTT
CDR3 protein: CASSLALVAGGNTGELFF

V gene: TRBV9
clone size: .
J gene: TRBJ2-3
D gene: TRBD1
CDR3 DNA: TGTGCCAGCAGCGTAGGGAGGGCAGGGGGCGCTTGGGCAGATACGCAGTATTTT
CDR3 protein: CASSVGRAGGAWADTQYF

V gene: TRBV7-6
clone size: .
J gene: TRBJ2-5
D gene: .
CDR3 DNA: TGTGCCAGCAGCTCCCCCTCCGAGGGGAAAGAGACCCAGTACTTC
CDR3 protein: CASSSPSEGKETQYF

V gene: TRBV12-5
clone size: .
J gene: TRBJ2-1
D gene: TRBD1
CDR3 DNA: TGTGCTAGTGGTAGAGGGACAGGCGCAACCTACAATGAGCAGTTCTTC
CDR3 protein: CASGRGTGATYNEQFF

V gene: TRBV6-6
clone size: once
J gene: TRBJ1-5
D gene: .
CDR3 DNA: TGTGCCACCACCGCCTACCGGGGAAGCAATCAGCCCCAGCATTTT
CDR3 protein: CATTAYRGSNQPQHF

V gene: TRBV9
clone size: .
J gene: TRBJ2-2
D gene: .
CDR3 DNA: TGTGCCAGCAGCGTAGGATGGGGCGAGGAGACCGGGGAGCTGTTTTTT
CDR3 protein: CASSVGWGEETGELFF

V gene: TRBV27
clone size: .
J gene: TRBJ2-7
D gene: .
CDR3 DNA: TGTGCCAGCAGTTTATACGGGACGGCGTCCTACGAGCAGTACTTC
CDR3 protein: CASSLYGTASYEQYF